This passage covers 19 T cell receptor beta chains from one sample sequenced in a study of OX40 agonist ivuxolimab in advanced cancers. Profiled with immunoSEQ multiplex PCR; TCRdb holds only in-frame clones, not every one. Of about 7,000 clones in the sample, roughly 80% were seen once. Sequenced here: CD4+ or CD8+ T cells sorted from blood, sampled in a trial of the OX40 agonist ivuxolimab. All receptors derive from an adult with an advanced solid tumor such as melanoma, head and neck, liver or kidney cancer.

The chain carries TRBV7-9 and TRBJ2-7; D possibly uses TRBD1 or TRBD2 (5 bases each). Trimming took 8 bases from V and 0 from J, leaving 5 bases between them. Looked up from germline, CDR1 is SEHNR and CDR2 is FQNEAQ (reference sequence). There are 11 residues in the CDR3. The CDR3 DNA sequence: TGTGCCAGCGGGGGCTCCTACGAGCAGTACTTC. It translates to CASGGSYEQYF.

The CDR3 sequence: CASSLDPVGQKAYEQYF. CDR3 in DNA: TGTGCCAGCAGCTTAGATCCGGTAGGACAGAAAGCCTACGAGCAGTACTTC. The chain employs TRBV11-2 and TRBJ2-7; a possible D gene is TRBD1 (6 bases). This CDR3 contains 17 residues. Per germline, CDR1 SGHAT and CDR2 FQNNGV. V lost 0 bases and J lost 2, with 17 bases in between.

On this clone: Other nucleotide sequences from this sample produce the same CDR3. V gene TRBV28 combines with J gene TRBJ2-2, with a tentative D call TRBD1 (6 bases). Deletions cut 3 bases from V and 5 bases from J, with 7 bases between. The CDR3 spans 13 residues. In germline, CDR1 is MDHEN, CDR2 SYDVKM. CDR3 in DNA: TGTGCCAGCAGTTTGAGGGGGACCGGGGAGCTGTTTTTT. Translating it yields CASSLRGTGELFF.

This chain joins TRBV9 and TRBJ2-7; D might be TRBD1 or TRBD2, each matching 5 bases. V was pared by 4 bases and J by 5 bases, with 13 bases between. The CDR3 consists of 13 residues. From germline, CDR1 is SGDLS and CDR2 YYNGEE. The CDR3 sequence is CASSPPLGHEQYF. The CDR3 DNA follows: TGTGCCAGCAGCCCCCCCTTGGGACACGAGCAGTACTTC.

The V gene is TRBV10-3, the J gene TRBJ2-1, with 7 bases lining up with TRBD2. There are 18 residues in the CDR3. J lost 2 bases, V lost 4 bases, and 14 bases had no gene match. In germline, CDR1 is ENHRY, CDR2 SYGVKD. The CDR3 here is CAISGWRGSGITYNEQFF. In DNA form, the CDR3 reads TGTGCCATCAGTGGCTGGCGGGGGAGCGGGATAACCTACAATGAGCAGTTCTTC.

This chain connects TRBV28 to TRBJ1-2; 9 bases are shared with TRBD1. The junction had 11 bases not matched to a gene; V was cut back by 7 bases and J by 5 bases. CDR1 and CDR2 from the germline V gene are MDHEN and SYDVKM. This CDR3 has 15 residues. CDR3 nucleotide sequence: TGTGCCAGCAACGTCCCGGGACAGGGTTTGTATGGCTACACCTTC. As protein: CASNVPGQGLYGYTF.

The chain is built from TRBV7-2 and TRBJ2-7; 7 nucleotides align to TRBD1. The CDR3 has 15 amino acids. Germline CDR1 is SGHTA and CDR2 is FQGNSA. V gave up 2 bases and J gave up 3 bases; unmatched junction bases: 7. The chain's CDR3 is CASSLLGTEGYEQYF. In nucleotides, the CDR3 is TGTGCCAGCAGCTTACTAGGGACAGAGGGCTACGAGCAGTACTTC.

This clone was observed a few times. The chain has TRBV4-2 and TRBJ2-7; TRBD1 matches at 8 bases. In germline, CDR1 is LGHNA, CDR2 YNFKEQ. The ends lost 8 bases at V and 3 bases at J; junction bases unmatched: 0. The CDR3 extends over 11 amino acids. CDR3 nucleotide sequence: TGTGCCAGCGGACAGGGCTACGAGCAGTACTTC. This encodes CASGQGYEQYF.

There are a few counts of this clone. The V and J genes are TRBV27 and TRBJ2-7; possibly TRBD2 for D (7 bases). Germline V gives CDR1 MNHEY, CDR2 SMNVEV (reference sequence). The CDR3 has 12 amino acids. Trimming left V 8 bases short and J 6 bases short, with 14 bases between. As DNA, the CDR3 is TGTGCCAGCCGCGGGGGCGGGGGCGAGCAGTACTTC. This codes for CASRGGGGEQYF.

This clone was observed a single time. The chain couples TRBV6-6 to TRBJ1-1, with D possibly matching TRBD1 (6 bases). The CDR3 runs 12 residues. Trimming cost V 5 bases and J 7 bases, with 11 bases left between them. The germline V gene has CDR1 MNHNY and CDR2 SVGAGI (reference sequence). CDR3 region: CASSPQGDEAFF. CDR3 nucleotide sequence: TGTGCCAGCAGTCCACAGGGCGATGAAGCTTTCTTT.

This clone was counted only a few times. DNA of the CDR3: TGTGCCAGCAGGATCGGACAGGGTTGGACCGGGGAGCTGTTTTTT. It translates to CASRIGQGWTGELFF. The chain recombines TRBV6-5 with TRBJ2-2; 8 bases match TRBD1. Trimming removed 6 bases from V and 5 bases from J; junction bases left unmatched: 8. Germline V gene lookup returns CDR1 MNHEY and CDR2 SVGAGI. The CDR3 runs to 15 residues.

This clone was observed a few times. The genes are TRBV7-2 and TRBJ2-7; TRBD1 agrees at 11 bases. V was clipped by 5 bases and J by 3 bases; unmatched bases: 3. Germline V gene sequence: CDR1 SGHTA, CDR2 FQGNSA. The CDR3 has 14 amino acids. The CDR3 sequence is CASSPGTGGYEQYF. The CDR3 DNA sequence: TGTGCCAGCAGCCCCGGGACAGGGGGCTACGAGCAGTACTTC.

The V call is TRBV9, the J call TRBJ2-2, with TRBD1 identical over 7 bases. Germline V lookup: CDR1 SGDLS, CDR2 YYNGEE. The CDR3 totals 14 residues. Losses at the gene ends were 4 bases for V and 6 bases for J; bases not matched to a gene: 6. CDR3 bases: TGTGCCAGCAGCCTTCAACAGGGGCCCGGGGAGCTGTTTTTT. Protein sequence: CASSLQQGPGELFF.

The CDR3 loop reads CASSSPGLAILEQYF. Here the CDR3 DNA reads TGTGCCAGCAGTTCCCCCGGACTAGCAATCCTGGAGCAGTACTTC. The chain combines TRBV27 with TRBJ2-7, with 8 bases identical to TRBD2. The CDR3 loop spans 15 amino acids. The germline gives CDR1 MNHEY, CDR2 SMNVEV (reference sequence). V dropped 4 bases and J dropped 7; count of bases not matched to a gene: 12.

This clone was counted only a few times. This chain joins TRBV6-4 and TRBJ2-3, with 12 bases matching TRBD2. This CDR3 is 14 amino acids long. Germline V gene sequence: CDR1 MRHNA, CDR2 SNTAGT. After removal of 6 bases from V and 5 bases from J, the junction contained 3 bases not matched to a gene. CDR3 bases: TGTGCCAGCAGCGAACTAGCGGGAGGAGATACGCAGTATTTT. Translating gives CASSELAGGDTQYF.

The V and J genes are TRBV5-1 and TRBJ2-1; weak D call: TRBD2 (5 bases). V was trimmed by 5 bases and J by 0 bases, leaving 12 bases between them. Germline-derived CDR1 and CDR2 are SGHRS and YFSETQ. The CDR3 runs 15 residues. The CDR3: CASSAAGLSYNEQFF. DNA of the CDR3: TGCGCCAGCAGTGCGGCGGGCCTCTCCTACAATGAGCAGTTCTTC.

This clone counts as medium-sized. The chain has TRBV4-1 and TRBJ2-7; no reliable D call. V shed 4 bases and J shed 7 bases, with 20 bases lying between them. The length of the CDR3 is 15 residues. Germline V CDR1 and CDR2: MGHRA, YSYEKL. This CDR3 is CASSPESDPRVEQYF. The CDR3 DNA reads as TGCGCCAGCAGCCCGGAGTCGGATCCCCGGGTTGAGCAGTACTTC.

This sequence joins TRBV5-1 and TRBJ2-3, with D hard to call. The V gene's germline CDR1 is SGHRS and CDR2 YFSETQ. The V and J ends lost 2 bases and 4 bases respectively, with 5 bases between them. The CDR3 runs 12 residues. CDR3 amino acids: CASSFEADTQYF. CDR3 DNA: TGCGCCAGCAGCTTCGAAGCAGATACGCAGTATTTT.

The V and J genes are TRBV14 and TRBJ2-1; 10 nucleotides agree with TRBD2. This CDR3 has 16 amino acids. CDR1 and CDR2 (germline): SGHDN, FVKESK. V dropped 1 base and J dropped 4; count of bases not matched to a gene: 4. CDR3 in amino acids: CASSQAGLAAYNEQFF. The DNA for the CDR3 is TGTGCCAGCAGCCAAGCCGGACTAGCGGCTTACAATGAGCAGTTCTTC. The complete variable domain, with remaining parts taken from reference TRBV14 and TRBJ2-1, reads EAGVTQFPSHSVIEKGQTVTLRCDPISGHDNLYWYRRVMGKEIKFLLHFVKESKQDESGMPNNRFLAERTGGTYSTLKVQPAELEDSGVYFCASSQAGLAAYNEQFFGPGTRLTVL.